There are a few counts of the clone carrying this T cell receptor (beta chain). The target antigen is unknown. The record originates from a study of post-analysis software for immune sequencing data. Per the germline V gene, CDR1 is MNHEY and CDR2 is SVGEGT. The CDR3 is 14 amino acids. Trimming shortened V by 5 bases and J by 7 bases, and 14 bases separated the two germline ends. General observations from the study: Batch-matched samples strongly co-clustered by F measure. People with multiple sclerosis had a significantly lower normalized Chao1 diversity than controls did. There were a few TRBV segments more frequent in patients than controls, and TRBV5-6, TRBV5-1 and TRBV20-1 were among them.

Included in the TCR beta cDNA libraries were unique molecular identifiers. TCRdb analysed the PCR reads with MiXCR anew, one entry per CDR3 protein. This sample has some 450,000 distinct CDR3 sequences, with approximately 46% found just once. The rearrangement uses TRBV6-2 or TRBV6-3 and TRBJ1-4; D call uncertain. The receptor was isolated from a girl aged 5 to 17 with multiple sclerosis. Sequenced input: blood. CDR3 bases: TGTGCCAGCAGTGCCGACATCCGAGGTGAAAAACTGTTTTTT. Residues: CASSADIRGEKLFF.